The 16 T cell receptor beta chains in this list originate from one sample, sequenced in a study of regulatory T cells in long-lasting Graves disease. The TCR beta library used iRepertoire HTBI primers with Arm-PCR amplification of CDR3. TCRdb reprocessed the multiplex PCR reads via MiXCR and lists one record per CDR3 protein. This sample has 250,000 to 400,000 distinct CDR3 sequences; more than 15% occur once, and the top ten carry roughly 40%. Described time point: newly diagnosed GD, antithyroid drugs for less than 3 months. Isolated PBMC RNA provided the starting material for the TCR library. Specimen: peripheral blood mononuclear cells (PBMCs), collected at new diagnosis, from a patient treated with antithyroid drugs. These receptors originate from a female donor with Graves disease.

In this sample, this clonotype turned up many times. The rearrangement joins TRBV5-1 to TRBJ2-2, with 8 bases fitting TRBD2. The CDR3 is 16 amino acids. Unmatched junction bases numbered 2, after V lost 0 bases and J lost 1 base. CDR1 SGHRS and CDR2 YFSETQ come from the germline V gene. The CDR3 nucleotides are TGCGCCAGCAGCTTGGGGACTAGCAGGAACACCGGGGAGCTGTTTTTT. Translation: CASSLGTSRNTGELFF.

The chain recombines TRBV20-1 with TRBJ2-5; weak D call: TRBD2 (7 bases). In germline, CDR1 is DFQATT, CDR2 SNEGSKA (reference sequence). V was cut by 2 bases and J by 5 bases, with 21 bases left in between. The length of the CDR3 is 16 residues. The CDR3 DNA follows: TGCAGTGCTAGACCCCCCACTGGGGGGGCGGGGGAGACCCAGTACTTC. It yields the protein CSARPPTGGAGETQYF.

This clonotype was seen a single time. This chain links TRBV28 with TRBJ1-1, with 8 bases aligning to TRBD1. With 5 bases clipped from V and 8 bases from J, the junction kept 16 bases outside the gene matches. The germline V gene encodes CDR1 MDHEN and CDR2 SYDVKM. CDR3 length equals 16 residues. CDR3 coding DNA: TGTGCCAGCAGTAGAGGGACAGGCCCGTTGGGGGGGGAAGCTTTCTTT. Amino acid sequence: CASSRGTGPLGGEAFF.

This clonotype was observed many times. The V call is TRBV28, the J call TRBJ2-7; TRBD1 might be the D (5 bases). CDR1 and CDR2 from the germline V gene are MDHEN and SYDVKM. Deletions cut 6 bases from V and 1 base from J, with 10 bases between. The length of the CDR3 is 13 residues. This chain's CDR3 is CASRPTASYEQYF. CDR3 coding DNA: TGTGCCAGCAGGCCGACAGCGTCCTACGAGCAGTACTTC.

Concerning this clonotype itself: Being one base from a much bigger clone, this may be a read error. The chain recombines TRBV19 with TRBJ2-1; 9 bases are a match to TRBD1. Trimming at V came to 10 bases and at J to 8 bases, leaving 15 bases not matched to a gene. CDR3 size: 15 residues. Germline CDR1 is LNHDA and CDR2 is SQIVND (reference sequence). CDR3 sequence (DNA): TGTGCCACCCAAGGCGGGACAGGGCTCATCGATGAGCAGTTCTTC. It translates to CATQGGTGLIDEQFF.

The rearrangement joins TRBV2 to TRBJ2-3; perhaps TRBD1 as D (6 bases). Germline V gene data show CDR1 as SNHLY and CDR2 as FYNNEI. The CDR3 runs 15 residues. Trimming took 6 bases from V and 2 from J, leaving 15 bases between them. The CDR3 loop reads CASRLRDIYTDTQYF. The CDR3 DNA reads TGTGCCAGCAGGCTCCGGGACATTTACACAGATACGCAGTATTTT.

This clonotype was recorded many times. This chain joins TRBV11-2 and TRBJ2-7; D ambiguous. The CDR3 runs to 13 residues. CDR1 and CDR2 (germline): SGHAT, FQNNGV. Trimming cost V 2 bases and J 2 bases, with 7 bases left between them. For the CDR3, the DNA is TGTGCCAGCAGCTTATCCGAAGCCTACGAGCAGTACTTC. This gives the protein CASSLSEAYEQYF.

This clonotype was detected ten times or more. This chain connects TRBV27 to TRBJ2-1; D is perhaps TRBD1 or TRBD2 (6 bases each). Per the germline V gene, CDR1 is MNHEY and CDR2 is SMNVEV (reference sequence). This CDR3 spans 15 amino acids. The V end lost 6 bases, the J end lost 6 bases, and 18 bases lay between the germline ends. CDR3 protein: CASSRGLTRGNEQFF. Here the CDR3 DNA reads TGTGCCAGCAGCCGGGGACTTACCAGGGGCAATGAGCAGTTCTTC.

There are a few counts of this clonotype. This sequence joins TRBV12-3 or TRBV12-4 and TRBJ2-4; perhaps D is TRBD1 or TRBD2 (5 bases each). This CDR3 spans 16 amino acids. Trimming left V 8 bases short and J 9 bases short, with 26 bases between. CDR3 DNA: TGTGCCAGCGCCCTCTCTTCCGGGACCCCTTTTAGCATTCAGTACTTC. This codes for CASALSSGTPFSIQYF.

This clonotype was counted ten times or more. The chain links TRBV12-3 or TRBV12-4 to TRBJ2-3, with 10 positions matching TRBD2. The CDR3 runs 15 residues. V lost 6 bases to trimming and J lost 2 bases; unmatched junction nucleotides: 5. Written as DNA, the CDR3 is TGTGCCAGCAGCATTAGCGGGGGGATCACAGATACGCAGTATTTT. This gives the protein CASSISGGITDTQYF.

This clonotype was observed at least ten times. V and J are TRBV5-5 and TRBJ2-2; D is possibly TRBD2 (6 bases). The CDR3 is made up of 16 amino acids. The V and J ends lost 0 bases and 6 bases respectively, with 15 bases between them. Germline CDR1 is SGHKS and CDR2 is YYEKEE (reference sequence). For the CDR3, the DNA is TGTGCCAGCAGCTTGGTCGGGGGAGTGTTGGCCGGGGAGCTGTTTTTT. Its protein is CASSLVGGVLAGELFF. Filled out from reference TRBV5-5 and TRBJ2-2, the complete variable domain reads DAGVTQSPTHLIKTRGQQVTLRCSPISGHKSVSWYQQVLGQGPQFIFQYYEKEERGRGNFPDRFSARQFPNYSSELNVNALLLGDSALYLCASSLVGGVLAGELFFGEGSRLTVL.

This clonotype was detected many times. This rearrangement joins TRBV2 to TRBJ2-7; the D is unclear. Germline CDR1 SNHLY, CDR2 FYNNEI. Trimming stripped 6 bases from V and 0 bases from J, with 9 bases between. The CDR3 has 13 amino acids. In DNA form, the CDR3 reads TGTGCCAGCAGAACGCCAGGCTCCTACGAGCAGTACTTC. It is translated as CASRTPGSYEQYF.

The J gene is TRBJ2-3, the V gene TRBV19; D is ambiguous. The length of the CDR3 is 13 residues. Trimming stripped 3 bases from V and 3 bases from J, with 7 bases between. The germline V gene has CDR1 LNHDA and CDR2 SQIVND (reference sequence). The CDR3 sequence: CASSIYDTDTQYF. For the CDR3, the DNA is TGTGCCAGTAGTATCTATGATACAGATACGCAGTATTTT.

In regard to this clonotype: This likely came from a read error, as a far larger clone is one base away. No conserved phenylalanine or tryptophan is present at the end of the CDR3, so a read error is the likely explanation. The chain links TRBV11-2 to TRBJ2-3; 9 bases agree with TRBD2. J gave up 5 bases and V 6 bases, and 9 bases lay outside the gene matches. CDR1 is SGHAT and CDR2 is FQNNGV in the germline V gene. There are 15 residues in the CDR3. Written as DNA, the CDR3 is TGTGCCAGCAGTTCCCCGGGACTAGCAGGAGATACGCAGTATTGT. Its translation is CASSSPGLAGDTQYC.

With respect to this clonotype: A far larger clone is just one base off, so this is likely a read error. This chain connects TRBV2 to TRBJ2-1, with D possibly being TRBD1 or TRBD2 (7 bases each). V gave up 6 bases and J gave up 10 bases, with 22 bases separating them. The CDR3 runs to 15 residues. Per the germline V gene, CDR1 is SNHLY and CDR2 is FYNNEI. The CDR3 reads CASSLIERDSHEQFF. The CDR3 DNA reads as TGTGCCAGCAGCCTTATCGAGCGGGACAGCCACGAGCAGTTCTTC. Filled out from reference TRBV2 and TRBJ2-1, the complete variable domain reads EPEVTQTPSHQVTQMGQEVILRCVPISNHLYFYWYRQILGQKVEFLVSFYNNEISEKSEIFDDQFSVERPDGSNFTLKIRSTKLEDSAMYFCASSLIERDSHEQFFGPGTRLTVL.

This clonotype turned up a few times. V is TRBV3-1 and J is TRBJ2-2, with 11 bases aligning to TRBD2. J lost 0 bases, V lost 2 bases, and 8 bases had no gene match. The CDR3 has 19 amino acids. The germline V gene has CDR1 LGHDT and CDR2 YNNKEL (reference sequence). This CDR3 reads CASSQFPGLAGSNTGELFF. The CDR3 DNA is TGTGCCAGCAGCCAATTTCCAGGACTAGCGGGCTCGAACACCGGGGAGCTGTTTTTT.